These 22 T cell receptor beta chains were all obtained from the same sample, sequenced in a study of T cells in women clearing cervical HPV infection. Produced via immunoSEQ multiplex PCR; TCRdb's table is partial and in-frame only. The listing records about 39,000 clones. The material sequenced was blood buffy coat. Receptors originate from a woman between 18 and 69 years old with a cervical HPV16 infection that either progressed to CIN3+ or cleared (not recorded which).

Regarding this clone: The read ends 3 residues early relative to the CDR3; the germline J gene fills the gap. The genes are TRBV28 and TRBJ2-3; D not certain. CDR1 is MDHEN and CDR2 is SYDVKM in the germline V gene. The V gene lost 6 bases and the J gene lost 3 bases, with 7 bases spanning the gap. This CDR3 spans 12 amino acids. The CDR3 loop reads CASSLQTDTQYF. Incomplete CDR3 DNA: TGTGCCAGCAGCCTCCAGACAGATACG.

Remarks on this clone: The sequence runs out 3 residues before the end of the CDR3; the remainder is reconstructed from the germline J gene. Other DNA sequences in the same sample also yield this CDR3. V usage is TRBV2 and J usage is TRBJ2-5; the match to TRBD2 covers 9 bases. The V segment lost 7 bases and the J segment 5 bases; nucleotides outside the gene matches: 5. The V gene's germline CDR1 is SNHLY and CDR2 FYNNEI. The length of the CDR3 is 13 residues. CDR3 residues: CASKRGLAETQYF. The part of the CDR3 DNA that was read is TGTGCCAGCAAGCGGGGACTAGCCGAGACC.

A note on this clone: The read finishes 3 residues shy of the CDR3 end, and the germline J gene is used to complete it. V gene TRBV18 combines with J gene TRBJ2-1, with 7 bases fitting TRBD2. Germline V gives CDR1 KGHSH, CDR2 LQKENI. The CDR3 is 16 residues long. V dropped 6 bases and J dropped 0; count of bases not matched to a gene: 8. The CDR3 sequence: CASSTSSGSSYNEQFF. The sequenced CDR3 bases are TGTGCCAGCTCTACGTCTAGCGGCAGCTCCTACAATGAG.

The CDR3 loop is CASAPAGASDTQYF. Incomplete CDR3 DNA: TGTGCCAGCGCTCCAGCGGGGGCTTCAGATACG. The rearrangement links TRBV2 to TRBJ2-3, with TRBD2 matching 8 bases. The missing CDR3 end, 3 residues past where the read stops, is filled in from the germline J gene. This CDR3 has 14 amino acids. The junction had 8 bases not matched to a gene; V was cut back by 8 bases and J by 4 bases. The germline CDR1 and CDR2 sequences are SNHLY and FYNNEI.

On this clone itself: Coverage ceases 3 residues before the CDR3 finishes, and the germline J gene fills in the end. The chain combines TRBV6-2 or TRBV6-3 with TRBJ2-1; 9 nucleotides align to TRBD2. Per the germline V gene, CDR1 is MNHEY and CDR2 is SVGEGT. The CDR3 is 15 amino acids. V shed 8 bases, J shed 4 bases, and the junction held 9 bases outside the gene matches. The part of the CDR3 DNA that was read is TGTGCCAGCGGAAAAGCGGGAGGTTTGTACAATGAG. Its translation is CASGKAGGLYNE. The whole CDR3 sequence is CASGKAGGLYNEQFF.

About this clone itself: The read terminates 3 residues before the CDR3 end, so the remaining end is supplied by the germline J gene. The chain employs TRBV5-6 and TRBJ1-1, with no clear D. CDR3 length: 13 residues. CDR1 and CDR2 from the germline V gene are SGHDT and YYEEEE. The CDR3 sequence is CASSTRGLKRAFF. The covered CDR3 bases are TGTGCCAGCAGCACCCGGGGTCTAAAGCGA.

A word on this clone: Coverage ceases 3 residues before the CDR3 finishes, and the germline J gene fills in the end. V and J are TRBV5-4 and TRBJ2-7; TRBD2 agrees at 7 bases. The V gene's germline CDR1 is SGHNT and CDR2 YYREEE (reference sequence). The CDR3 sequence is 15 residues long. V shed 0 bases, J shed 3 bases, and the junction held 6 bases outside the gene matches. The CDR3 loop reads CASSLGAGFIYEQYF. Incomplete CDR3 DNA: TGTGCCAGCAGCTTGGGAGCGGGGTTTATCTACGAG.

As concerns this clone: The read ends 3 residues shy of where the CDR3 ends; the end is completed using the germline J gene. The V and J genes are TRBV28 and TRBJ2-1; weak D call: TRBD1 (7 bases). Germline values: CDR1 MDHEN, CDR2 SYDVKM. The V gene lost 7 bases and the J gene lost 2 bases, with 12 bases spanning the gap. This CDR3 is built from 14 residues. Incomplete CDR3 DNA: TGTGCCAGCACCCAGGGGGGACCCTACAATGAG. Amino acids: CASTQGGPYNE. The CDR3, in full, reads CASTQGGPYNEQFF. Full variable domain (missing parts from reference TRBV28 and TRBJ2-1): DVKVTQSSRYLVKRTGEKVFLECVQDMDHENMFWYRQDPGLGLRLIYFSYDVKMKEKGDIPEGYSVSREKKERFSLILESASTNQTSMYLCASTQGGPYNEQFFGPGTRLTVL.

Worth noting for this clone: The CDR3 extends 3 residues past the end of the read, so its final part is completed from the germline J gene. The chain is built from TRBV7-7 and TRBJ2-2; a weak D match, TRBD2 (5 bases). Germline CDR1 SSHAT, CDR2 FNYEAQ (reference sequence). The CDR3 is made up of 14 amino acids. CDR3 residues: CASSSAGVNSPLFF. The sequenced part of the CDR3 DNA is TGTGCCAGCAGCTCCGCCGGGGTTAATTCACCG.

Comments on this clone: The read ends 3 residues shy of where the CDR3 ends; the end is completed using the germline J gene. V and J are TRBV20-1 and TRBJ2-7; 9 bases align to TRBD1. The germline V gene encodes CDR1 DFQATT and CDR2 SNEGSKA (reference sequence). This CDR3 contains 13 residues. V lost 7 bases to trimming and J lost 4 bases; unmatched junction nucleotides: 8. CDR3 DNA (partial): TGCAGTGTACTGGGACAGGGAAGGTACGAG. This encodes CSVLGQGRYE. The full CDR3 sequence reads CSVLGQGRYEQYF.

In the case of this clone: The missing CDR3 end, 3 residues past where the read stops, is filled in from the germline J gene. The gene calls are TRBV14 and TRBJ1-1; the match to TRBD1 covers 7 bases. J gave up 5 bases and V 5 bases, and 8 bases lay outside the gene matches. Germline V gene data show CDR1 as SGHDN and CDR2 as FVKESK. The CDR3 is 14 amino acids. The covered CDR3 bases are TGTGCCAGCAGCGTCACTCAGGGGGAGACTGAA. Translated, it gives CASSVTQGETE. The whole CDR3 reads CASSVTQGETEAFF.

In regard to this clone: The CDR3 end is not reached by the read, which stops 3 residues before it; the germline J gene fills it in. This chain joins TRBV5-1 and TRBJ2-7; D gene unclear. The CDR3 spans 13 residues. Deletions cut 1 base from V and 2 bases from J, with 7 bases between. Germline V gives CDR1 SGHRS, CDR2 YFSETQ. The CDR3 loop reads CASSLQFPYEQYF. The sequenced CDR3 bases are TGCGCCAGCAGCTTGCAGTTTCCCTACGAG.

Concerning this clone itself: The read ends 3 residues before the CDR3 terminus; that terminus is restored from the germline J gene. This chain uses TRBV19 with TRBJ2-1, with 15 nucleotides matching TRBD2. The CDR3 consists of 17 residues. Germline V CDR1 and CDR2: LNHDA, SQIVND (reference sequence). The junction had 9 bases not matched to a gene; V was cut back by 4 bases and J by 8 bases. This chain's CDR3 is CASSTSQGLAGGDEQFF. Incomplete CDR3 DNA: TGTGCCAGTAGTACCTCTCAAGGACTAGCGGGAGGGGATGAG.

On this clone: The read finishes 3 residues shy of the CDR3 end, and the germline J gene is used to complete it. Other nucleotide sequences in the sample specify the same CDR3. The V and J genes are TRBV18 and TRBJ2-3; weak D call: TRBD1 (5 bases). This CDR3 comprises 15 residues. Germline CDR1 reads KGHSH; CDR2 reads LQKENI. With 6 bases removed from V and 1 base from J, the gap between germline ends came to 14 bases. The CDR3 here is CASSTQERGTDTQYF. The sequenced part of the CDR3 DNA is TGTGCCAGCTCCACACAGGAAAGGGGCACAGATACG.

On this clone: The read comes to an end 3 residues before the CDR3 does, leaving the germline J gene to fill in the end. J is TRBJ2-1 and V is TRBV5-1, with 8 bases matching TRBD2. J was trimmed by 5 bases and V by 4 bases; bases with no gene match: 8. The CDR3 spans 15 residues. Germline CDR1 SGHRS, CDR2 YFSETQ. CDR3 region: CASSPGTRIDNEQFF. The part of the CDR3 DNA that was read is TGCGCCAGCAGCCCCGGGACTAGGATCGACAATGAG.

On this clone: The CDR3 end lies 3 residues beyond the end of the read and is filled in from the germline J gene. The chain couples TRBV6-2 or TRBV6-3 to TRBJ2-7; the match to TRBD2 covers 10 bases. Germline V lookup: CDR1 MNHEY, CDR2 SVGEGT. V trimming: 4 bases; J trimming: 2 bases; junction bases outside the gene matches: 8. The CDR3 covers 16 residues. CDR3 protein: CASSLGSSGRPYEQYF. CDR3 DNA (partial): TGTGCCAGCAGTTTAGGATCTAGCGGGAGACCCTACGAG.

As regards this clone: The read ends 3 residues before the CDR3 terminus; that terminus is restored from the germline J gene. The chain combines TRBV4-2 with TRBJ2-3; 7 bases line up with TRBD2. Germline trimming cut 0 bases from V and 3 bases from J; bases unmatched to any gene: 6. CDR3 length: 16 amino acids. From germline, CDR1 is LGHNA and CDR2 YNFKEQ. The part of the CDR3 DNA that was read is TGTGCCAGCAGCCAAGATGGGACTAAGGGGACAGATACG. This codes for CASSQDGTKGTDT. The CDR3, in full, reads CASSQDGTKGTDTQYF.

To note about this clone: The sequence runs out 3 residues before the end of the CDR3; the remainder is reconstructed from the germline J gene. This chain links TRBV5-1 with TRBJ1-2, with TRBD1 matching over 7 bases. The CDR3 extends over 15 amino acids. The V segment lost 5 bases and the J segment 5 bases; nucleotides outside the gene matches: 12. Per germline, CDR1 SGHRS and CDR2 YFSETQ. The CDR3 DNA, read in part, is TGCGCCAGCAGAGAGTTCCCGGGACAGAGTTATGGC. Translated: CASREFPGQSYG. The CDR3 reads in full as CASREFPGQSYGYTF. Full variable domain (outside the CDR3, taken from reference TRBV5-1 and TRBJ1-2): KAGVTQTPRYLIKTRGQQVTLSCSPISGHRSVSWYQQTPGQGLQFLFEYFSETQRNKGNFPGRFSGRQFSNSRSEMNVSTLELGDSALYLCASREFPGQSYGYTFGSGTRLTVV.

In regard to this clone: The sequenced fragment ends 3 residues before the CDR3 boundary, so the rest is inferred from the germline J gene. This chain connects TRBV7-9 to TRBJ1-4; D might be TRBD1 (5 bases). Trimming took off 7 bases at V and 4 bases at J, with 13 bases between the two ends. There are 14 residues in the CDR3. Looked up from germline, CDR1 is SEHNR and CDR2 is FQNEAQ (reference sequence). This chain's CDR3 is CASNTGDGNEKLFF. The sequenced CDR3 bases are TGTGCCAGCAACACGGGGGACGGTAATGAAAAA.

Note on this clone: From the germline J gene comes the end of the CDR3, since the read stops 3 residues before it. The chain joins TRBV20-1 to TRBJ2-7; perhaps TRBD1 as D (6 bases). Germline V gives CDR1 DFQATT, CDR2 SNEGSKA (reference sequence). V was cut by 7 bases and J by 4 bases, with 14 bases left in between. This CDR3 comprises 12 residues. Incomplete CDR3 DNA: TGCAGTGGGGGGACAAGTTTTTACGAG. It yields the protein CSGGTSFYE. The entire CDR3 reads CSGGTSFYEQYF.

As concerns this clone: The read finishes 3 residues shy of the CDR3 end, and the germline J gene is used to complete it. This chain uses TRBV5-5 with TRBJ2-3; D gene ambiguous. The CDR3 is 14 amino acids. CDR1 and CDR2 (germline): SGHKS, YYEKEE (reference sequence). The sequenced part of the CDR3 DNA is TGTGCCAGCAGCTTGGATTTGGCCTTGAAGACG. Protein sequence: CASSLDLALKT. The full CDR3 is CASSLDLALKTQYF.

About this clone itself: Read coverage stops 3 residues before the CDR3 terminus; the germline J gene supplies the remainder. The chain has TRBV10-3 and TRBJ2-7; 10 bases match TRBD1. The CDR3 spans 15 residues. Looked up from germline, CDR1 is ENHRY and CDR2 is SYGVKD. The V gene end was trimmed by 8 bases and the J gene end by 6 bases; junction bases not matched to a gene: 13. CDR3 DNA (partial): TGTGCCATCGATGACCGGGACAGGGGATCCGGCGAG. Translating it yields CAIDDRDRGSGE. In full, the CDR3 is CAIDDRDRGSGEQYF.